This T cell receptor beta chain was retrieved from a study of blood T cell repertoires in COVID-19. Study in general: The study drew acute and convalescent COVID-19 samples from the United States, Italy and Spain. T cells, B-cell-depleted T cells, or PBMCs provided the cDNA or gDNA that served as material.

Data came from immunoSEQ multiplex PCR; TCRdb stores just in-frame clones and leaves some out. The sample gives approximately 170,000 clones, 88% of which show up once; around a quarter is in the top ten. Germline CDR1 GTSNPN, CDR2 SVGIG (reference sequence). The CDR3 is 14 residues long. After removal of 4 bases from V and 6 bases from J, the junction contained 10 bases not matched to a gene. J is TRBJ1-2 and V is TRBV30; 8 nucleotides align to TRBD1. The origin of this receptor is a man in his fifties or sixties with acute or convalescent COVID-19. Material for sequencing was peripheral blood. The CDR3 loop reads CAWTKGQGQNGYTF. CDR3 nucleotides: TGTGCCTGGACGAAAGGACAGGGCCAAAATGGCTACACCTTC.